The 26 T cell receptor beta chains presented below share a single source sample, sequenced in a study of blood T cell repertoires in COVID-19. Some clones are missing from TCRdb's copy, which holds only in-frame ones; the method was immunoSEQ multiplex PCR. The table includes about 16,000 clones, approximately 92% detected once. Sequencing was done on a sample of peripheral blood. The receptors come from a human donor with active COVID-19. The donor label of this sample is uncertain.

The chain combines TRBV10-2 with TRBJ2-1, with 10 bases that match TRBD2. V shed 0 bases, J shed 0 bases, and the junction held 5 bases outside the gene matches. Germline lookup yields CDR1 WSHSY and CDR2 SAAADI. The CDR3 has 18 amino acids. The CDR3 region is CASSESSGGPSSYNEQFF. The CDR3 coding sequence is TGCGCCAGCAGTGAGTCTAGCGGGGGGCCAAGCTCCTACAATGAGCAGTTCTTC.

This chain joins TRBV19 and TRBJ1-4, with D possibly TRBD1 on 6 matching bases. Looked up from germline, CDR1 is LNHDA and CDR2 is SQIVND (reference sequence). The V end was cut by 5 bases, the J end by 5 bases, with 12 bases between. The CDR3 extends over 14 amino acids. The CDR3 DNA reads TGTGCCAGTAGTCGGCGACAGGAGAATGAAAAACTGTTTTTT. Its translation is CASSRRQENEKLFF.

V and J are TRBV6-5 and TRBJ2-7; 8 bases match TRBD1. Germline values: CDR1 MNHEY, CDR2 SVGAGI. The CDR3 extends over 13 amino acids. V dropped 7 bases and J dropped 5; count of bases not matched to a gene: 7. DNA for the CDR3: TGTGCCAGCAAGGACAGGGTGAAAAACGAGCAGTACTTC. Translating it yields CASKDRVKNEQYF.

The chain joins TRBV20-1 to TRBJ2-1; D ambiguous. Between the trimmed V and J ends, which lost 6 bases and 5 bases, there was a span of 8 bases. The germline gives CDR1 DFQATT, CDR2 SNEGSKA (reference sequence). The CDR3 has 11 residues. CDR3 sequence reads: CSATLDNEQFF. DNA of the CDR3: TGCAGTGCAACGCTAGACAATGAGCAGTTCTTC.

The chain carries TRBV5-8 and TRBJ1-2; D perhaps matches TRBD1 (6 bases). Germline CDR1 reads SGHTS; CDR2 reads YDEGEE. Trimming pared 4 bases from V and 6 bases from J, leaving 10 bases between. CDR3 size: 12 residues. The chain's CDR3 is CASSNRANGYTF. CDR3 sequence (DNA): TGTGCCAGCAGCAACAGGGCAAATGGCTACACCTTC.

The chain carries TRBV18 and TRBJ2-4, with 9 bases aligning to TRBD2. V dropped 0 bases and J dropped 1; count of bases not matched to a gene: 4. This CDR3 has 17 residues. The V gene's germline CDR1 is KGHSH and CDR2 LQKENI. The CDR3 sequence: CASSPPRLAGAKNIQYF. CDR3 nucleotide sequence: TGTGCCAGCTCACCACCGCGGCTAGCGGGGGCCAAAAACATTCAGTACTTC.

V usage is TRBV5-1 and J usage is TRBJ1-1; TRBD1 matches 9 bases. Germline trimming cut 0 bases from V and 6 bases from J; bases unmatched to any gene: 0. From germline, CDR1 is SGHRS and CDR2 YFSETQ. This CDR3 has 13 residues. The CDR3 coding sequence is TGCGCCAGCAGCTTGGGGACAGGGGCTGAAGCTTTCTTT. It specifies CASSLGTGAEAFF.

The chain carries TRBV5-5 and TRBJ1-3; D gene ambiguous. Per germline, CDR1 SGHKS and CDR2 YYEKEE (reference sequence). The V gene lost 0 bases and the J gene lost 5 bases, with 9 bases spanning the gap. CDR3 length: 14 residues. CDR3 loop: CASSLAGGRNTIYF. CDR3 in DNA: TGTGCCAGCAGCTTGGCCGGCGGGAGAAACACCATATATTTT.

The chain has TRBV7-9 and TRBJ2-1, with 12 bases aligning to TRBD2. CDR1 is SEHNR and CDR2 is FQNEAQ in the germline V gene (reference sequence). The V gene end was trimmed by 4 bases and the J gene end by 4 bases; junction bases not matched to a gene: 8. The CDR3 extends over 17 amino acids. CDR3: CASSSTGLAGTYNEQFF. The CDR3 DNA follows: TGTGCCAGCAGCTCTACAGGACTAGCGGGAACTTACAATGAGCAGTTCTTC.

The chain employs TRBV2 and TRBJ2-3, with D perhaps TRBD2 (6 bases). V lost 8 bases and J lost 1, with 13 bases in between. CDR3 size: 14 residues. From germline, CDR1 is SNHLY and CDR2 FYNNEI. CDR3 sequence: CASAPGLGTDTQYF. The CDR3 region has the DNA TGTGCCAGCGCCCCGGGACTGGGCACAGATACGCAGTATTTT.

This chain uses TRBV21-1 with TRBJ2-7; the listed D gene, TRBD1, was not tested against the DNA. TRBV21-1 counts as a pseudogene. The CDR3 is made up of 11 amino acids. As DNA, the CDR3 is TGTGCCCCCCGCATGGGCCACGAGCAGTACTTC. Translation: CAPRMGHEQYF.

The chain employs TRBV18 and TRBJ2-2, with D perhaps matching TRBD1 (6 bases). V gave up 3 bases and J gave up 1 base, with 6 bases separating them. Per germline, CDR1 KGHSH and CDR2 LQKENI. This CDR3 is 14 amino acids long. In nucleotides, the CDR3 is TGTGCCAGCTCACCGGGACAGAACACCGGGGAGCTGTTTTTT. Amino acids: CASSPGQNTGELFF.

The rearrangement joins TRBV6-2 or TRBV6-3 to TRBJ1-5; D is unclear. CDR1 is MNHEY, CDR2 SVGEGT, per germline. This CDR3 contains 17 residues. V was clipped by 0 bases and J by 0 bases, with 12 bases between them. CDR3 protein: CASSYSSRQYSNQPQHF. Written as DNA, the CDR3 is TGTGCCAGCAGTTACTCTTCCAGACAATATAGCAATCAGCCCCAGCATTTT.

V gene TRBV5-1 combines with J gene TRBJ2-1; weak D call: TRBD1 (5 bases). Germline V gene lookup returns CDR1 SGHRS and CDR2 YFSETQ. Trimming shortened V by 2 bases and J by 0 bases, and 9 bases separated the two germline ends. The CDR3 spans 15 residues. The CDR3 is CASSFEDNSYNEQFF. The CDR3 region has the DNA TGCGCCAGCAGCTTTGAGGACAACTCCTACAATGAGCAGTTCTTC.

The chain employs TRBV5-1 and TRBJ2-7, with TRBD1 as a possible D gene (5 bases). The germline V gene encodes CDR1 SGHRS and CDR2 YFSETQ. The CDR3 contains 14 residues. V was clipped by 0 bases and J by 5 bases, with 12 bases between them. The CDR3 here is CASSLALGVNEQYF. CDR3 bases: TGCGCCAGCAGCTTGGCTCTAGGGGTTAACGAGCAGTACTTC.

The V gene is TRBV11-2, the J gene TRBJ1-6; 7 bases match TRBD1. In germline, CDR1 is SGHAT, CDR2 FQNNGV. The CDR3 covers 15 residues. Trimming removed 5 bases from V and 6 bases from J; junction bases left unmatched: 7. This chain's CDR3 is CASSRRGQSNSPLHF. CDR3 nucleotides: TGTGCCAGCAGCCGCCGGGGACAGAGTAATTCACCCCTCCACTTT.

V is TRBV6-2 or TRBV6-3 and J is TRBJ1-4, with no clear D. CDR1 is MNHEY, CDR2 SVGEGT, per germline. This CDR3 comprises 13 residues. V lost 4 bases to trimming and J lost 4 bases, with 7 bases between them. In DNA form, the CDR3 reads TGTGCCAGCAGTTCGGGGTTTAATGAAAAACTGTTTTTT. It codes for CASSSGFNEKLFF.

The chain uses TRBV5-4 and TRBJ2-1; 9 positions agree with TRBD2. CDR1 and CDR2 (germline): SGHNT, YYREEE (reference sequence). V was clipped by 0 bases and J by 5 bases; unmatched bases: 6. The CDR3 is 16 residues long. The DNA for the CDR3 is TGTGCCAGCAGCTTGGGTGCGGGAGGGAAGAACAATGAGCAGTTCTTC. It yields the protein CASSLGAGGKNNEQFF.

V is TRBV4-1 and J is TRBJ2-5; 11 bases fit TRBD1. V lost 3 bases to trimming and J lost 5 bases; unmatched junction nucleotides: 2. The CDR3 loop spans 14 amino acids. Germline lookup yields CDR1 MGHRA and CDR2 YSYEKL. The CDR3 coding sequence is TGCGCCAGCAGCCAGGGACAGGGGGTTGAGACCCAGTACTTC. Amino acids: CASSQGQGVETQYF.

The V gene is TRBV27, the J gene TRBJ1-1; weak D call: TRBD1 (5 bases). Germline V gene data show CDR1 as MNHEY and CDR2 as SMNVEV (reference sequence). Trimming took off 3 bases at V and 9 bases at J, with 14 bases between the two ends. This CDR3 is built from 13 residues. The DNA for the CDR3 is TGTGCCAGCAGTTTCTCTTGGGCAGGGAAAGCTTTCTTT. This translates into CASSFSWAGKAFF.

This chain connects TRBV18 to TRBJ2-3, with TRBD1 identical over 7 bases. Germline CDR1 reads KGHSH; CDR2 reads LQKENI. The CDR3 length is 17 residues. Trimming cost V 6 bases and J 2 bases; bases outside gene matches: 14. Written as DNA, the CDR3 is TGTGCCAGCTCCACTATAAGGGACAGACCCTACACAGATACGCAGTATTTT. Translation: CASSTIRDRPYTDTQYF.

J is TRBJ2-1 and V is TRBV5-1; D is uncertain. With 0 bases removed from V and 2 bases from J, the gap between germline ends came to 12 bases. The CDR3 loop spans 16 amino acids. CDR1 SGHRS and CDR2 YFSETQ come from the germline V gene. CDR3 sequence: CASSLAAGNTYNEQFF. CDR3 in DNA: TGCGCCAGCAGCTTGGCCGCAGGAAACACCTACAATGAGCAGTTCTTC. The full variable domain, rest sourced from reference TRBV5-1 and TRBJ2-1, is KAGVTQTPRYLIKTRGQQVTLSCSPISGHRSVSWYQQTPGQGLQFLFEYFSETQRNKGNFPGRFSGRQFSNSRSEMNVSTLELGDSALYLCASSLAAGNTYNEQFFGPGTRLTVL.

The J gene is TRBJ2-2, the V gene TRBV18; D might be TRBD1 (6 bases). V dropped 4 bases and J dropped 8 bases, with 11 bases sitting between them. Per germline, CDR1 KGHSH and CDR2 LQKENI. The CDR3 is 13 residues long. The CDR3, as DNA: TGTGCCAGCTCACAGGACAGCCCGGGGGAGCTGTTTTTT. Residues: CASSQDSPGELFF.

V is TRBV30 and J is TRBJ1-4, with 7 positions matching TRBD1. The ends lost 3 bases at V and 8 bases at J; junction bases unmatched: 15. The CDR3 runs 16 residues. Per germline, CDR1 GTSNPN and CDR2 SVGIG (reference sequence). The CDR3 reads CAWSGLDRELREKLFF. The CDR3, as DNA: TGTGCCTGGAGCGGGTTAGACAGGGAATTGAGAGAAAAACTGTTTTTT.

The rearrangement joins TRBV18 to TRBJ2-3, with D perhaps matching TRBD2 (6 bases). Per germline, CDR1 KGHSH and CDR2 LQKENI. Deletions cut 3 bases from V and 3 bases from J, with 7 bases between. This CDR3 contains 13 residues. The CDR3 protein is CASSPRETDTQYF. The DNA for the CDR3 is TGTGCCAGCTCACCCCGGGAGACAGATACGCAGTATTTT.

The chain couples TRBV11-3 to TRBJ2-7, with D perhaps TRBD2 (5 bases). The CDR3 has 15 residues. Trimming shortened V by 1 base and J by 0 bases, and 10 bases separated the two germline ends. Germline CDR1 reads SGHNT; CDR2 reads YENEEA. The DNA for the CDR3 is TGTGCCAGCAGCTTAGGAGCGGTGAGCTCCTACGAGCAGTACTTC. It encodes CASSLGAVSSYEQYF. Full variable domain (remainder filled in from reference TRBV11-3 and TRBJ2-7): EAGVVQSPRYKIIEKKQPVAFWCNPISGHNTLYWYLQNLGQGPELLIRYENEEAVDDSQLPKDRFSAERLKGVDSTLKIQPAELGDSAVYLCASSLGAVSSYEQYFGPGTRLTVT.